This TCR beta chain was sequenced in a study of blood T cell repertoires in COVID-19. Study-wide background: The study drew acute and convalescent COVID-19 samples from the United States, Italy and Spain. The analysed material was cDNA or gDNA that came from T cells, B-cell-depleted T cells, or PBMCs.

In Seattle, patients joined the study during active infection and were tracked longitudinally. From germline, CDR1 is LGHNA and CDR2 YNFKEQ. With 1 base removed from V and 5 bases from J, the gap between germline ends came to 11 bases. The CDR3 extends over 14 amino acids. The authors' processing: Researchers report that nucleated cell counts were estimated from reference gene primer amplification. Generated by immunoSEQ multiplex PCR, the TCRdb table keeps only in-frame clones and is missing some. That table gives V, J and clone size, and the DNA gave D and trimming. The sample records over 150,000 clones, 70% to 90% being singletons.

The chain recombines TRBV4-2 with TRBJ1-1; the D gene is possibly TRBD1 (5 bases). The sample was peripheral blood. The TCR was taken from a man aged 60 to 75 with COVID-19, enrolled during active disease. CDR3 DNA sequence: TGTGCCAGCAGCCAAGCCCTCGGGGGGACTGAAGCTTTCTTT. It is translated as CASSQALGGTEAFF.